Listed below are T cell receptor beta chains from one sample, sequenced in a study of T-cell reconstitution after alpha-beta-depleted transplantation in children. MiXCR was run by TCRdb on the PCR reads, yielding one entry per CDR3 protein. The sample contains about 420,000 distinct CDR3 sequences, roughly 16% of which appear only once. Material: PBMCs, mostly from graft donor cells, obtained 360 days after TCRalphabeta/CD19-depleted stem cell transplant. All receptors derive from a boy in the first two years of life who had a stem cell transplant for Wiskott-Aldrich syndrome, so the T cells may come from the graft donor. The CDR3 runs from the conserved cysteine through the conserved F or W. A D gene is named only where the DNA matches it firmly. Not every row has a clone size; where given, it reads once, few, many or a size class.

>TRBD1|TRBV27|15|NA|TRBJ2-3
TGTGCCAGCAGGCTCCGGGACAGGGGAACAGATACGCAGTATTTT
CASRLRDRGTDTQYF
>NA|TRBV29-1|11|few|TRBJ2-1
TGCAGCGTCGCGGGGCAAAGTGAGCAGTTCTTC
CSVAGQSEQFF
>NA|TRBV24-1|15|few|TRBJ2-2
TGTGCCACCAGTGATCGGGGATGGAGCACCGGGGAGCTGTTTTTT
CATSDRGWSTGELFF
>NA|TRBV12-3/TRBV12-4|14|few|TRBJ1-1
TGTGCCAGCAGTTTAAGCAGCATGAACACTGAAGCTTTCTTT
CASSLSSMNTEAFF
>TRBD2|TRBV4-3|18|NA|TRBJ2-1
TGCGCCAGCAGCCCGGGACTAGCGGGAGGGCCGGTCAACAATGAGCAGTTCTTC
CASSPGLAGGPVNNEQFF
>NA|TRBV5-1|17|NA|TRBJ2-5
TGCGCCAGCAGCTTGTCCTCCGGCGGGGTGAGGGGAGAGACCCAGTACTTC
CASSLSSGGVRGETQYF
>NA|TRBV2|15|NA|TRBJ2-1
TGTGCCACAAAGGGACGGGTAGCGGCCTACAATGAGCAGTTCTTC
CATKGRVAAYNEQFF
>NA|TRBV7-8|14|few|TRBJ2-7
TGTGCCAGCAGCTTAGCCAGGGCCACCTACGAGCAGTACTTC
CASSLARATYEQYF
>NA|TRBV7-8|14|NA|TRBJ2-3
TGTGCCAGCAGCTTAGGACTTCAGCCAGATACGCAGTATTTT
CASSLGLQPDTQYF
>TRBD1|TRBV4-3|15|few|TRBJ2-4
TGCGCCAGCAGCCAAGACCGGACAGGGAACGACATTCAGTACTTC
CASSQDRTGNDIQYF
>NA|TRBV2|17|few|TRBJ2-1
TGTGCCAGCAGTCGAAGTTTAAGCGGATCCTCCTACAATGAGCAGTTCTTC
CASSRSLSGSSYNEQFF
>TRBD1|TRBV4-2|14|few|TRBJ1-1
TGTGCCAGCAGCCACCCGGACAGGGTCACTGAAGCTTTCTTT
CASSHPDRVTEAFF
>TRBD1|TRBV7-2|15|few|TRBJ2-7
TGTGCCAGCAGCTTTAAAGGGACAGGCACATACGAGCAGTACTTC
CASSFKGTGTYEQYF
>NA|TRBV10-3|19|NA|TRBJ2-2
TGTGCCATCAGTGAGAGGGGCACCGCCGGGCTGGGAAGGACCGGGGAGCTGTTTTTT
CAISERGTAGLGRTGELFF
>NA|TRBV12-3/TRBV12-4|17|NA|TRBJ2-2
TGTGCCAGCAGTTTTAGGAGAATAGCGGTAATCACCGGGGAGCTGTTTTTT
CASSFRRIAVITGELFF
>NA|TRBV7-3|21|few|TRBJ2-7
TGTGCCAGCAGCTTAATCGGGGTACAGGGGAGGCTACTGGCGGGAATATACGAGCAGTACTTC
CASSLIGVQGRLLAGIYEQYF
>TRBD2|TRBV18|15|few|TRBJ2-1
TGTGCCAGCTCACCACCGTTGACTAGCGTCAATGAGCAGTTCTTC
CASSPPLTSVNEQFF
>NA|TRBV7-9|14|NA|TRBJ2-3
TGTGCCAGCAGCTTGACTCCCCGTACAGATACGCAGTATTTT
CASSLTPRTDTQYF
>TRBD1|TRBV5-1|14|few|TRBJ2-7
TGCGCCAGCAGCTTGGGGGACAGGCGCTACGAGCAGTACTTC
CASSLGDRRYEQYF
>NA|TRBV4-2|12|NA|TRBJ2-7
TGTGCCAGCAGCCAACGCGGGTACGAGCAGTACTTC
CASSQRGYEQYF
>NA|TRBV27|17|few|TRBJ2-3
TGTGCCAGCAGTTTATCGTCGGCAGGGCCCTTTTTGGATACGCAGTATTTT
CASSLSSAGPFLDTQYF
>NA|TRBV12-3/TRBV12-4|15|NA|TRBJ2-5
TGTGCCAGCAGTTTAATCCACGGCAGTAAAGAGACCCAGTACTTC
CASSLIHGSKETQYF
>NA|TRBV11-2|11|few|TRBJ2-7
TGTGCCAGCAGCTCCCCCGGGGAGCAGTACTTC
CASSSPGEQYF
>NA|TRBV6-6|12|few|TRBJ1-4
TGTGCCAGCAGTTACTTGCCGGAAAAACTGTTTTTT
CASSYLPEKLFF
>NA|TRBV5-1|14|NA|TRBJ2-7
TGCGCCAGCAGCTTGGGGATCGACGGGTACGAGCAGTACTTC
CASSLGIDGYEQYF
>NA|TRBV6-1|12|few|TRBJ1-1
TGTGCCAGCAGTAAGCGACAGTCTGAAGCTTTCTTT
CASSKRQSEAFF
>TRBD2|TRBV5-6|16|many|TRBJ2-1
TGTGCCAGCGCTTGGTCGAGCGGGAACTTTTACAATGAGCAGTTCTTC
CASAWSSGNFYNEQFF
>NA|TRBV7-2|15|NA|TRBJ1-3
TGTGCCAGCAGCTTAGGAGGCCGGACTGGAAACACCATATATTTT
CASSLGGRTGNTIYF
>NA|TRBV7-2|16|few|TRBJ2-5
TGTGCCAGCAGCTTAGTAGGAGGGGGCGCGGGTGAGACCCAGTACTTC
CASSLVGGGAGETQYF
>NA|TRBV6-1|14|NA|TRBJ1-6
TGTGCCAGCAGAGGGGATTCCTATAATTCACCCCTCCACTTT
CASRGDSYNSPLHF
>NA|TRBV7-8|15|few|TRBJ2-2
TGTGCCAGCAGCTTATCGGCAGAGAACACCGGGGAGCTGTTTTTT
CASSLSAENTGELFF
>TRBD2|TRBV30|14|NA|TRBJ2-1
TGTGCCTGGAGGAGATGGCGGGGGACGGAAGAGCAGTTCTTC
CAWRRWRGTEEQFF
>TRBD1|TRBV18|11|NA|TRBJ2-7
TGTGCCAGCTCACCGGACAGGGAGCAGTACTTC
CASSPDREQYF
>NA|TRBV12-3/TRBV12-4|14|NA|TRBJ2-7
TGTGCCAGCAGCCCCAGCTCGGGGCGTGACAGCCAGTACTTC
CASSPSSGRDSQYF
>NA|TRBV13|16|NA|TRBJ2-1
TGTGCCAGCAGCCAGCCCGACAGGAGCTCCTACAATGAGCAGTTCTTC
CASSQPDRSSYNEQFF
>NA|TRBV4-2|15|NA|TRBJ2-1
TGTGCCAGCAGCCAAGATCGCCCCAGGGGTAATGAGCAGTTCTTC
CASSQDRPRGNEQFF
>NA|TRBV12-3/TRBV12-4|14|few|TRBJ1-2
TGTGCCAGCAGTAGCTGGGACACCTACTATGGCTACACCTTC
CASSSWDTYYGYTF
>NA|TRBV29-1|13|NA|TRBJ2-5
TGCAGCGTTACTTTGGGCAGTCTAGAGACCCAGTACTTC
CSVTLGSLETQYF
>TRBD2|TRBV12-3/TRBV12-4|17|NA|TRBJ2-2
TGTGCCAGCAGTCCAAATCGCGGGGGGTTAAACACCGGGGAGCTGTTTTTT
CASSPNRGGLNTGELFF
>NA|TRBV6-1|16|few|TRBJ2-1
TGTGCCAGCACCTCGCGGGCTAGCGAATTTTACAATGAGCAGTTCTTC
CASTSRASEFYNEQFF
>NA|TRBV24-1|13|few|TRBJ2-2
TGTGCCACCAGCCGCTACTCCACCGGGGAGCTGTTTTTT
CATSRYSTGELFF